A selection of T cell receptor beta chains follows, all from one sample in a study of OX40 agonist ivuxolimab in advanced cancers. Assay used: immunoSEQ multiplex PCR; TCRdb lists only in-frame clones, some missing. The sample shows around 61,000 clones, 82% of them seen only once. Sequencing used CD4+ or CD8+ T cells sorted from blood, obtained in a trial of the OX40 agonist ivuxolimab. These receptors were obtained from an adult with an advanced solid tumor such as melanoma, head and neck, liver or kidney cancer. Each CDR3 is given with its conserved first and last residue. The order of the fields is J gene, clone size, V gene, D gene, CDR3 protein, CDR3 DNA. D genes are given only for firm matches. Clone size, where shown, is once, few, many, or a class for clones that have expanded.

j_gene: TRBJ1-2
abundance: -
v_gene: TRBV19
d_gene: -
CDR3aa: CASTTNGVYPGYTF
CDR3nt: TGTGCCAGTACCACCAACGGAGTTTACCCGGGCTACACCTTC

j_gene: TRBJ2-1
abundance: -
v_gene: TRBV7-9
d_gene: TRBD1
CDR3aa: CASSQNRDRGYRVQFF
CDR3nt: TGTGCCAGCAGCCAAAACCGGGACAGGGGATATCGGGTGCAGTTCTTC

j_gene: TRBJ2-7
abundance: once
v_gene: TRBV6-6
d_gene: -
CDR3aa: CASSYGGSVYEQYF
CDR3nt: TGTGCCAGCAGTTACGGGGGTTCGGTTTACGAGCAGTACTTC

j_gene: TRBJ2-5
abundance: -
v_gene: TRBV5-6
d_gene: -
CDR3aa: CASSPRPGAETQYF
CDR3nt: TGTGCCAGCAGCCCAAGACCAGGGGCAGAGACCCAGTACTTC

j_gene: TRBJ2-2
abundance: -
v_gene: TRBV14
d_gene: -
CDR3aa: CASSQDLTGELFF
CDR3nt: TGTGCCAGCAGCCAAGATTTGACCGGGGAGCTGTTTTTT

j_gene: TRBJ1-4
abundance: -
v_gene: TRBV18
d_gene: TRBD1
CDR3aa: CASSPESLRQGSPEKLFF
CDR3nt: TGTGCCAGCTCACCTGAAAGTTTACGACAGGGCTCCCCTGAAAAACTGTTTTTT

j_gene: TRBJ1-1
abundance: -
v_gene: TRBV5-4
d_gene: TRBD1
CDR3aa: CASSGQGTTEAFF
CDR3nt: TGTGCCAGCAGCGGACAGGGGACCACTGAAGCTTTCTTT

j_gene: TRBJ1-6
abundance: -
v_gene: TRBV5-4
d_gene: TRBD1
CDR3aa: CASSSGTGDSPLHF
CDR3nt: TGTGCCAGCAGCTCCGGGACAGGGGATTCACCCCTCCACTTT

j_gene: TRBJ1-5
abundance: medium-sized
v_gene: TRBV2
d_gene: -
CDR3aa: CASSTNQGSQHF
CDR3nt: TGTGCCAGCAGTACAAACCAGGGGTCCCAGCATTTT

j_gene: TRBJ1-2
abundance: once
v_gene: TRBV2
d_gene: -
CDR3aa: CASSSTNYGYTF
CDR3nt: TGTGCCAGCAGCTCGACGAACTATGGCTACACCTTC

j_gene: TRBJ2-5
abundance: few
v_gene: TRBV27
d_gene: -
CDR3aa: CASSCQHLQETQYF
CDR3nt: TGTGCCAGCAGTTGCCAGCATTTACAAGAGACCCAGTACTTC

j_gene: TRBJ1-4
abundance: once
v_gene: TRBV30
d_gene: TRBD1
CDR3aa: CAWSETGTGGLVWFF
CDR3nt: TGTGCCTGGAGCGAGACCGGGACAGGGGGATTAGTGTGGTTTTTT

j_gene: TRBJ2-2
abundance: -
v_gene: TRBV7-2
d_gene: TRBD2
CDR3aa: CASSQLAGDATGELFF
CDR3nt: TGTGCCAGCAGCCAACTAGCGGGAGATGCCACCGGGGAGCTGTTTTTT

j_gene: TRBJ2-3
abundance: -
v_gene: TRBV5-4
d_gene: TRBD1
CDR3aa: CASSSQGADTQYF
CDR3nt: TGTGCCAGCAGCTCGCAGGGGGCGGATACGCAGTATTTT

j_gene: TRBJ2-3
abundance: -
v_gene: TRBV28
d_gene: -
CDR3aa: CASSSGDAGTDTQYF
CDR3nt: TGTGCCAGCAGTTCTGGGGACGCGGGCACAGATACGCAGTATTTT

j_gene: TRBJ2-7
abundance: -
v_gene: TRBV11-3
d_gene: TRBD1
CDR3aa: CASSSGTAGEQYF
CDR3nt: TGTGCCAGCAGCTCAGGGACAGCAGGGGAGCAGTACTTC

j_gene: TRBJ2-1
abundance: -
v_gene: TRBV5-1
d_gene: -
CDR3aa: CASIPKAGSVFEQFF
CDR3nt: TGCGCCAGCATTCCTAAAGCGGGCTCAGTCTTTGAGCAGTTCTTC

j_gene: TRBJ2-3
abundance: once
v_gene: TRBV5-6
d_gene: -
CDR3aa: CASSLTGVDTQYF
CDR3nt: TGTGCCAGCAGCTTGACGGGAGTAGATACGCAGTATTTT

j_gene: TRBJ1-2
abundance: once
v_gene: TRBV29-1
d_gene: -
CDR3aa: CSVEAQASNYGYTF
CDR3nt: TGCAGCGTTGAAGCCCAGGCTTCCAACTATGGCTACACCTTC

j_gene: TRBJ2-5
abundance: once
v_gene: TRBV6-5
d_gene: TRBD1
CDR3aa: CASSSHRTGQETQYF
CDR3nt: TGTGCCAGCAGTTCGCATAGGACAGGGCAAGAGACCCAGTACTTC

j_gene: TRBJ1-2
abundance: -
v_gene: TRBV28
d_gene: TRBD1
CDR3aa: CASSFPGGFYGYTF
CDR3nt: TGTGCCAGCAGTTTCCCAGGGGGGTTCTATGGCTACACCTTC

j_gene: TRBJ2-2
abundance: once
v_gene: TRBV9
d_gene: TRBD2
CDR3aa: CASSVSLAGGFTGELFF
CDR3nt: TGTGCCAGCAGCGTTTCCCTAGCGGGAGGATTCACCGGGGAGCTGTTTTTT

j_gene: TRBJ2-3
abundance: -
v_gene: TRBV7-2
d_gene: TRBD1
CDR3aa: CASSQNRGQGAGTQYF
CDR3nt: TGTGCCAGCAGCCAAAACAGGGGACAGGGGGCGGGTACGCAGTATTTT

j_gene: TRBJ2-1
abundance: -
v_gene: TRBV4-2
d_gene: TRBD2
CDR3aa: CASRQTSGSSYNEQFF
CDR3nt: TGTGCCAGCAGGCAGACTAGCGGGAGCTCCTACAATGAGCAGTTCTTC

j_gene: TRBJ2-1
abundance: -
v_gene: TRBV5-1
d_gene: -
CDR3aa: CASSQPPRWNEQFF
CDR3nt: TGCGCCAGCAGCCAGCCCCCCAGATGGAATGAGCAGTTCTTC

j_gene: TRBJ2-7
abundance: -
v_gene: TRBV6-1
d_gene: -
CDR3aa: CASSLTRDYEQYF
CDR3nt: TGTGCCAGCAGCTTGACTCGGGACTACGAGCAGTACTTC

j_gene: TRBJ2-5
abundance: -
v_gene: TRBV19
d_gene: -
CDR3aa: CASSILSDPETQYF
CDR3nt: TGTGCCAGTAGTATTCTCTCCGATCCGGAGACCCAGTACTTC

j_gene: TRBJ2-6
abundance: -
v_gene: TRBV5-5
d_gene: -
CDR3aa: CASSFSGSGANVLTF
CDR3nt: TGTGCCAGCAGCTTTTCAGGCTCTGGGGCCAACGTCCTGACTTTC

j_gene: TRBJ2-7
abundance: -
v_gene: TRBV1
d_gene: -
CDR3aa: CTSSPDYSYEQYF
CDR3nt: TGCACCAGCAGCCCAGACTACTCCTACGAGCAGTACTTC

j_gene: TRBJ2-3
abundance: -
v_gene: TRBV6-5
d_gene: -
CDR3aa: CASSEPGTDTQYF
CDR3nt: TGTGCCAGCAGTGAACCGGGCACAGATACGCAGTATTTT

j_gene: TRBJ1-4
abundance: -
v_gene: TRBV2
d_gene: TRBD1
CDR3aa: CASSQQGDGEKLFF
CDR3nt: TGTGCCAGCAGTCAACAGGGGGATGGTGAAAAACTGTTTTTT

j_gene: TRBJ1-2
abundance: -
v_gene: TRBV11-2
d_gene: -
CDR3aa: CASSPLPPGGDYGYTF
CDR3nt: TGTGCCAGCAGCCCCCTACCTCCGGGGGGAGACTATGGCTACACCTTC

j_gene: TRBJ2-5
abundance: -
v_gene: TRBV6-5
d_gene: TRBD2
CDR3aa: CASSYSGVETQYF
CDR3nt: TGTGCCAGCAGTTACAGCGGGGTAGAGACCCAGTACTTC

j_gene: TRBJ1-1
abundance: once
v_gene: TRBV7-9
d_gene: -
CDR3aa: CASSLGGAGSGTEAFF
CDR3nt: TGTGCCAGCAGCTTAGGGGGTGCAGGGTCAGGCACTGAAGCTTTCTTT

j_gene: TRBJ2-3
abundance: -
v_gene: TRBV28
d_gene: -
CDR3aa: CASSPSREGTDTQYF
CDR3nt: TGTGCCAGCAGTCCGTCCCGGGAAGGCACAGATACGCAGTATTTT

j_gene: TRBJ1-1
abundance: -
v_gene: TRBV6-1
d_gene: -
CDR3aa: CASSEFGHMNTEAFF
CDR3nt: TGTGCCAGCAGTGAATTTGGTCACATGAACACTGAAGCTTTCTTT

j_gene: TRBJ1-5
abundance: -
v_gene: TRBV6-4
d_gene: -
CDR3aa: CASSGQMGQPQHF
CDR3nt: TGTGCCAGCAGCGGACAGATGGGTCAGCCCCAGCATTTT

j_gene: TRBJ2-6
abundance: -
v_gene: TRBV5-1
d_gene: -
CDR3aa: CASSFGRLDSGANVLTF
CDR3nt: TGCGCCAGCAGCTTCGGACGTTTGGACTCTGGGGCCAACGTCCTGACTTTC

j_gene: TRBJ2-7
abundance: -
v_gene: TRBV28
d_gene: TRBD2
CDR3aa: CASSLGTSGRKYEQYF
CDR3nt: TGTGCCAGCAGCCTAGGAACTAGCGGGAGGAAGTACGAGCAGTACTTC

j_gene: TRBJ2-7
abundance: -
v_gene: TRBV5-5
d_gene: TRBD2
CDR3aa: CASSSGLAGVVQYF
CDR3nt: TGTGCCAGCAGTTCCGGACTAGCGGGAGTAGTGCAGTACTTC

j_gene: TRBJ2-3
abundance: -
v_gene: TRBV5-5
d_gene: TRBD2
CDR3aa: CASSSFLAASTDTQYF
CDR3nt: TGTGCCAGCAGTTCCTTCCTAGCGGCTAGCACAGATACGCAGTATTTT

j_gene: TRBJ2-1
abundance: -
v_gene: TRBV10-3
d_gene: -
CDR3aa: CAISGDRYNEQFF
CDR3nt: TGTGCCATCAGTGGGGACCGTTACAATGAGCAGTTCTTC

j_gene: TRBJ2-1
abundance: -
v_gene: TRBV7-2
d_gene: TRBD2
CDR3aa: CASSSGLPFDNEQFF
CDR3nt: TGTGCCAGCAGCTCGGGACTACCATTCGACAATGAGCAGTTCTTC

j_gene: TRBJ2-3
abundance: -
v_gene: TRBV6-5
d_gene: -
CDR3aa: CASSYVAGANTQYF
CDR3nt: TGTGCCAGCAGTTACGTTGCAGGGGCTAATACGCAGTATTTT

j_gene: TRBJ1-4
abundance: -
v_gene: TRBV27
d_gene: -
CDR3aa: CASKANEKLFF
CDR3nt: TGTGCCAGCAAGGCTAATGAAAAACTGTTTTTT

j_gene: TRBJ2-5
abundance: -
v_gene: TRBV5-3
d_gene: -
CDR3aa: CARSERDPQGETQYF
CDR3nt: TGTGCCAGAAGCGAACGGGACCCCCAAGGAGAGACCCAGTACTTC

j_gene: TRBJ2-1
abundance: -
v_gene: TRBV30
d_gene: TRBD2
CDR3aa: CAWSGPPTSGGSYNEQFF
CDR3nt: TGTGCCTGGAGTGGGCCCCCGACTAGCGGGGGCTCCTACAATGAGCAGTTCTTC

j_gene: TRBJ1-3
abundance: -
v_gene: TRBV30
d_gene: -
CDR3aa: CACLLGRSGNTIYF
CDR3nt: TGTGCCTGCTTACTCGGCCGGTCTGGAAACACCATATATTTT

j_gene: TRBJ2-2
abundance: -
v_gene: TRBV10-3
d_gene: TRBD2
CDR3aa: CAITRLAPGSAGELFF
CDR3nt: TGTGCCATCACCCGACTAGCGCCAGGAAGTGCCGGGGAGCTGTTTTTT

j_gene: TRBJ2-3
abundance: -
v_gene: TRBV28
d_gene: -
CDR3aa: CASEGVGTDTQYF
CDR3nt: TGTGCCAGCGAGGGGGTGGGCACAGATACGCAGTATTTT

j_gene: TRBJ1-6
abundance: -
v_gene: TRBV7-2
d_gene: -
CDR3aa: CASSLSGKDSPLHF
CDR3nt: TGTGCCAGCAGCTTATCCGGGAAAGATTCACCCCTCCACTTT

j_gene: TRBJ2-7
abundance: -
v_gene: TRBV19
d_gene: -
CDR3aa: CASSGRDRQGYEQYF
CDR3nt: TGTGCCAGTAGTGGCCGTGACAGACAAGGCTACGAGCAGTACTTC

j_gene: TRBJ2-5
abundance: few
v_gene: TRBV6-1
d_gene: -
CDR3aa: CASSHQGRSQETQYF
CDR3nt: TGTGCCAGCAGCCATCAAGGAAGATCCCAAGAGACCCAGTACTTC

j_gene: TRBJ1-1
abundance: -
v_gene: TRBV4-1
d_gene: TRBD1
CDR3aa: CASSQQGVSTEAFF
CDR3nt: TGCGCCAGCAGCCAGCAGGGGGTAAGCACTGAAGCTTTCTTT

j_gene: TRBJ1-2
abundance: -
v_gene: TRBV13
d_gene: -
CDR3aa: CASSTTADTTRGYTF
CDR3nt: TGTGCCAGCAGCACAACGGCTGACACGACACGTGGCTACACCTTC